This T cell receptor beta chain originates from a study of T cell repertoires in cytomegalovirus infection (dated by TCRdb to the late 2010s). Background on the whole study: Because public TCR beta signatures pointed to carriage of CMV infection together with the matching HLA type, the HLA type of each donor mattered for the analysis.

A remark on this clonotype: Its antigen specificity is not known. Nothing much larger sits one base from this clone, and base qualities are not available.

Findings and caveats that apply to the study as a whole: The ex vivo response was dominated by HLA-C-restricted CMV-specific TCR beta clonotypes, which also provided the single most frequent clonotype in two of eight donors. In both this cohort and an independent roughly 330-donor cohort, the cumulative frequency of public TCR beta family members distinguished carriers of CMV infection plus the relevant HLA type.

The sequencing machine was an Illumina HiSeq 1500. The public reads were reanalyzed by TCRdb: fastp trimming at Q25, MiXCR alignment, in-frame beta chains only. Duplicate CDR3 protein sequences are folded into a single record with the most common DNA and genes. The sample table contains about 310,000 distinct CDR3 sequences; only one count was recorded for roughly a sixth of them. The ten largest clones take up around 12% of the sample. This TCR came from a human donor in good health (CMV status not recorded). Some clones in this sample may be carry-over from other donors' samples. The sample consisted of PBMCs.

This receptor carries the CDR3 CAISPMGTEAFF. The nucleotide sequence reads TGTGCCATCTCCCCGATGGGGACTGAAGCTTTCTTT. The rearrangement combines TRBV10-3 with TRBJ1-1, with the identity of the D gene unclear. The CDR3, cysteine through phenylalanine, is 12 amino acids long. The CDR3 DNA has 36 bases and is translated from base 1. The V end loses 8 bases and the J end loses 5 bases, and a stretch of 12 bases separates them. The germline V gene encodes CDR1 ENHRY and CDR2 SYGVKD.